Listed below are T cell receptor beta chains from one sample, sequenced in a study of PD-1 blockade in classical Hodgkin lymphoma. Using immunoSEQ multiplex PCR, the repertoire was profiled, and TCRdb retains in-frame clones only, with some absent. Of 25,000 to 35,000 clones in the sample, about 72% were seen once. Sample: peripheral blood mononuclear cells (PBMCs), taken before the fourth cycle of nivolumab. These TCRs come from a human donor with classical Hodgkin lymphoma. Each CDR3 is given with its conserved first and last residue. A D gene is named only where the DNA matches it firmly. Size is stated for part of the rows, as once, few or many counts, or as a class when the clone is expanded.

. | . | TRBJ2-5 | TRBV7-6 | CASSLNTGLETQYF | TGTGCCAGCAGCTTAAACACAGGGCTAGAGACCCAGTACTTC
. | . | TRBJ1-2 | TRBV7-9 | CASSLVDYGYTF | TGTGCCAGCAGCTTAGTGGACTATGGCTACACCTTC
TRBD2 | . | TRBJ2-7 | TRBV15 | CATSRDWAGATVAQYF | TGTGCCACCAGCAGAGATTGGGCGGGAGCGACGGTCGCGCAGTACTTC
. | once | TRBJ2-7 | TRBV30 | CAWSTAYEQYF | TGTGCCTGGAGTACCGCCTACGAGCAGTACTTC
. | . | TRBJ2-1 | TRBV29-1 | CSVKGAGGSYNEQFF | TGCAGCGTGAAGGGAGCAGGAGGCTCCTACAATGAGCAGTTCTTC
. | . | TRBJ1-5 | TRBV23-1 | CASSQPEGVHGQPQHF | TGCGCCAGCAGTCAACCCGAGGGGGTTCATGGGCAGCCCCAGCATTTT
. | . | TRBJ2-7 | TRBV18 | CASSPYLADRGTYEQYF | TGTGCCAGCTCACCTTACCTCGCGGACAGAGGAACCTACGAGCAGTACTTC
. | . | TRBJ1-2 | TRBV5-4 | CASSLIVLSSEGYTF | TGTGCCAGCAGCTTGATTGTTCTGAGTTCGGAAGGCTACACCTTC
. | . | TRBJ2-1 | TRBV5-5 | CASSLARAGISYNEQFF | TGTGCCAGCAGCTTGGCCCGCGCGGGCATCTCCTACAATGAGCAGTTCTTC
. | . | TRBJ1-2 | TRBV2 | CASSEAQLSYGYTF | TGTGCCAGCAGTGAAGCCCAGCTGTCCTATGGCTACACCTTC
TRBD2 | . | TRBJ2-3 | TRBV11-3 | CASSLGSGRVDTQYF | TGTGCCAGCAGCTTGGGTAGCGGGAGGGTTGATACGCAGTATTTT
. | . | TRBJ1-6 | TRBV7-3 | CASSLKGGSSPLHF | TGTGCCAGCAGCTTAAAGGGCGGCAGTTCACCCCTCCACTTT
TRBD2 | . | TRBJ2-3 | TRBV29-1 | CSVVAASGGPGDTQYF | TGCAGCGTTGTGGCGGCTAGCGGGGGACCAGGAGATACGCAGTATTTT
. | . | TRBJ2-1 | TRBV7-9 | CASSSPGRRNEQFF | TGTGCCAGCAGCTCGCCGGGACGGCGGAATGAGCAGTTCTTC
. | . | TRBJ1-2 | TRBV15 | CATSRDRGRGRGYTF | TGTGCCACCAGCAGAGATCGGGGGCGAGGAAGAGGCTACACCTTC
. | . | TRBJ1-2 | TRBV4-3 | CASSQDPGADYGYTF | TGCGCCAGCAGCCAAGATCCAGGGGCCGACTATGGCTACACCTTC